This T cell receptor (beta chain) derives from a study of identical twins (dated by TCRdb to 2016 to 2017). Looking at the study overall: TCR alpha and beta repertoires from monozygotic twins, unrelated adults of various ages and cord blood were deep-sequenced to test whether fetal clonotypes persist. Replicate twin experiments were performed at different times using different library preparation protocols to rule out contamination. What the study reported, not specific to this receptor: Because the same donors could not be followed over many years, conclusions were based on cross-sectional statistical analysis. Compared with coincidental sharing between unrelated individuals, out-of-frame TCR alpha sequences shared between twins showed an excess of sequences with low generation probability. Invariant T cells such as MAIT and iNKT could partly confound zero-insertion analyses, although diverse VJ usage argued against such confounding for most clonotypes. Out-of-frame TCR alpha sharing in monozygotic twins was systematically underestimated by recombination models, whereas sharing between unrelated individuals was in agreement with the recombination models. Excess twin sharing in beta out-of-frame sequences was weaker because fewer shared sequences lowered the signal-to-noise ratio. Abundant cord blood beta clonotypes carried fewer insertions; young adult naive repertoires showed a weaker similar trend, while memory repertoires showed none.

Every donor was a healthy Caucasian. The twin cohort consisted of three pairs of female monozygotic twins, all aged 18 to 29 years. Peripheral blood mononuclear cells were the source from which RNA for the TCR libraries was isolated. In regard to this clonotype: Which antigen it targets is not known. Within one base of it there is no much larger clone, and no base qualities were kept.

Library creation used 5' RACE. TCRdb lists the instrument as Illumina HiSeq 2000. A universal primer binding site was introduced by template switching, and a unique molecular identifier was present in the final cDNA, enabling accurate counting of TCR cDNA molecules. First-strand cDNA for TCR alpha and beta chains was synthesized from specific primers in the conserved constant-segment region. Each cDNA library was double barcoded, with a SMART-Mk sample barcode plus Illumina barcodes, to control for contamination. TruSeq adapter sequences and Illumina sample barcodes were added in two successive PCR steps. The Illumina HiSeq platform was used with custom primers to sequence TCR alpha and beta cDNA libraries. In the original analysis: MiGEC was used to process raw reads and extract unique molecular identifiers, and MiXCR was used to find CDR3 positions. For each individual, recombination models were inferred using an EM algorithm with the repgenHMM and IGoR tools. The tcR package in R was used for shared clonotype analysis, with sharing normalized by the product of cloneset sizes. Out-of-frame nonproductive sequences were analyzed to study raw recombination free of thymic and clonal selection effects. TCRdb ran its own pipeline on the public reads, namely fastp trimming at Q25 and MiXCR clone calling, and kept in-frame beta chains. One record per CDR3 amino acid sequence lists the most common genes and DNA. TCRdb, rather than the study authors, made the V and J calls. The sample profile shows a few hundred thousand distinct CDR3 sequences; approximately 10% of them were found once. The top ten clones comprise roughly 3.2% of the sample.

For CDR1 and CDR2, the germline V gene lists LGHNA and YNFKEQ. Including cysteine and phenylalanine, the CDR3 has 16 amino acids. The sequence is cut down to CDR3 DNA, 48 bases in frame from base 1. Clipping removes 1 base from V and 6 bases from J, with 7 as the unmatched junction base count. The same sample was also used in a study of yellow fever vaccine responses in identical twins. From the second report: According to the authors, in identical twins the way T cells responded to vaccination appeared partly convergent and partly personalized. The study precisely tracked vaccine-responding T cell clones in identical twins.

Material for sequencing was PBMCs. The chain uses TRBV4-2 and TRBJ2-2; TRBD2 matches 8 bases in the middle. The origin of this receptor is a woman under 30 in good health. The DNA is TGTGCCAGCAGCCAAGGACGGGAGGGATTGGCCGGGGAGCTGTTTTTT. It encodes CASSQGREGLAGELFF.